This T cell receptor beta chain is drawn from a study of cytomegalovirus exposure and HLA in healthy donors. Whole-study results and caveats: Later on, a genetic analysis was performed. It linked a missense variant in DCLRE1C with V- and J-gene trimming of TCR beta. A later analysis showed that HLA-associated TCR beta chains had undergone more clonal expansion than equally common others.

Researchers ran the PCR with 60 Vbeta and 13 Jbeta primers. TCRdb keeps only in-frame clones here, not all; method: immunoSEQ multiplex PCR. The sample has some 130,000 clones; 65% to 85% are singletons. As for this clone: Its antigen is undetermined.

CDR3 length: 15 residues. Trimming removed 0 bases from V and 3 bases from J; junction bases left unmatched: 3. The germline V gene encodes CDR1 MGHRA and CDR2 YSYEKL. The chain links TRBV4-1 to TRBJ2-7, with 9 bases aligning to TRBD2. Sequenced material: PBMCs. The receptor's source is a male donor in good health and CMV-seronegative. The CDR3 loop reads CASSQEGLAYYEQYF. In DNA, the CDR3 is TGCGCCAGCAGCCAAGAGGGACTAGCTTACTACGAGCAGTACTTC.